A single sample is the source of the 4 T cell receptor beta chains below, sequenced in a study of CD8+ T cells in alopecia areata. RNA was isolated and reverse transcribed to cDNA, the sequencing template. Clones were sequenced by immunoSEQ multiplex PCR, and TCRdb holds only the in-frame ones, with some missing. The table has about 64,000 clones, roughly 46% seen once; the top ten hold approximately 50%. The specimen sequenced was NKG2D-low CD8+ T cells sorted from blood. Receptor source: a human donor with alopecia areata.

A few counts support this clone. V usage is TRBV10-3 and J usage is TRBJ2-7, with a possible D match to TRBD2 (6 bases). The CDR3 is 15 residues long. CDR1 ENHRY and CDR2 SYGVKD come from the germline V gene. V was pared by 4 bases and J by 9 bases, with 22 bases between. This CDR3 is CAISGDSGPAGWQYF. CDR3 nucleotides: TGTGCCATCAGTGGGGACTCGGGGCCCGCCGGTTGGCAGTACTTC.

The CDR3 sequence: CASSLGVRTEAFF. As DNA, the CDR3 is TGTGCCAGCAGCTTGGGGGTTCGGACTGAAGCTTTCTTT. J is TRBJ1-1 and V is TRBV5-6, with D unclear. This CDR3 has 13 residues. Trimming took 0 bases from V and 5 from J, leaving 8 bases between them. Germline CDR1 SGHDT, CDR2 YYEEEE. Filled out from reference TRBV5-6 and TRBJ1-1, the complete variable domain reads DAGVTQSPTHLIKTRGQQVTLRCSPKSGHDTVSWYQQALGQGPQFIFQYYEEEERQRGNFPDRFSGHQFPNYSSELNVNALLLGDSALYLCASSLGVRTEAFFGQGTRLTVV.

In this sample, this clone turned up a few times. The chain combines TRBV29-1 with TRBJ1-1; D remains ambiguous. V was shortened by 4 bases and J by 3 bases, with 9 bases between the two germline ends. Germline-derived CDR1 and CDR2 are SQVTM and ANQGSEA. CDR3 size: 12 residues. The CDR3: CSVAREHTEAFF. Written as DNA, the CDR3 is TGCAGCGTTGCCCGGGAACACACTGAAGCTTTCTTT.

This clone was found a few times. The rearrangement joins TRBV7-9 to TRBJ2-7, with TRBD1 as a possible D gene (5 bases). Germline values: CDR1 SEHNR, CDR2 FQNEAQ (reference sequence). Trimming removed 7 bases from V and 6 bases from J, with 13 bases in between. The CDR3 runs to 12 residues. The CDR3 loop is CASNNMDIEQYF. Written as DNA, the CDR3 is TGTGCCAGCAACAATATGGACATCGAGCAGTACTTC.